The T cell receptor (beta chain) under discussion was sequenced for a study of CD8 T cells in ankylosing spondylitis. Findings of the study overall: It was reported that disease-linked clones were significantly enriched in matched ankylosing spondylitis synovial fluid. Ankylosing spondylitis blood appeared to carry a characteristic TCR beta motif of roughly 8 highly homologous variants. Clones that were linked to disease were CD8+ and were relatively rare in peripheral blood.

Making the TCR beta libraries involved quantitative 5'-RACE with molecular barcodes. TCRdb fed the 5' RACE reads into MiXCR, producing one record per CDR3 protein. Among about 240,000 distinct CDR3 sequences listed, 8.6% were seen once. CDR3 length: 15 residues. Germline CDR1 LNHDA, CDR2 SQIVND (reference sequence). V lost 0 bases to trimming and J lost 4 bases, with 12 bases between them. This clonotype was counted at least ten times. Its antigen is still unknown. This clonotype was obtained from a male donor with ankylosing spondylitis or in good health (not recorded which). The sequenced sample was blood, either unsorted or a sorted T cell fraction (not recorded which). The gene calls are TRBV19 and TRBJ1-2; D remains unclear. This CDR3 reads CASSIDHAQFYGYTF. The CDR3 nucleotides are TGTGCCAGTAGTATAGATCATGCACAGTTCTATGGCTACACCTTC.